These 11 T cell receptor beta chains came from one sample sequenced in a study of cytomegalovirus exposure and HLA in healthy donors. It was with 60 Vbeta and 13 Jbeta primers that the PCR ran. Only in-frame clones appear in the TCRdb table, and some are missing; sequencing was by immunoSEQ multiplex PCR. The data hold about 120,000 clones, with roughly 80% observed a single time. Source material: PBMCs. The receptors were gathered from a man aged 55 to 70 in good health and CMV-seropositive.

The chain recombines TRBV27 with TRBJ2-6; 8 bases agree with TRBD1. The CDR3 loop spans 14 amino acids. Germline-derived CDR1 and CDR2 are MNHEY and SMNVEV (reference sequence). Losses at the gene ends were 7 bases for V and 2 bases for J; bases not matched to a gene: 1. The CDR3 loop is CASTDRAGANVLTF. In DNA form, the CDR3 reads TGTGCCAGCACGGACAGGGCTGGGGCCAACGTCCTGACTTTC.

This clone occurred a few times. The chain employs TRBV7-2 and TRBJ1-4, with D unresolved. Trimming took 2 bases from V and 5 from J, leaving 15 bases between them. Germline values: CDR1 SGHTA, CDR2 FQGNSA. The CDR3 contains 16 residues. CDR3 in amino acids: CASSLLYRGTNEKLFF. In DNA, the CDR3 is TGTGCCAGCAGCTTACTTTATCGGGGAACAAATGAAAAACTGTTTTTT.

V and J are TRBV7-3 and TRBJ2-1; 7 bases are shared with TRBD2. V was pared by 2 bases and J by 9 bases, with 10 bases of the junction left unmatched. This CDR3 contains 15 residues. Germline CDR1 and CDR2: SGHTA and FQGTGA. The CDR3 loop is CASSLQVGGLGEQFF. The CDR3 bases are TGTGCCAGCAGCTTACAGGTGGGGGGGTTGGGTGAGCAGTTCTTC.

The chain employs TRBV11-3 and TRBJ2-3; TRBD1 aligns across 9 bases. Germline V gene data show CDR1 as SGHNT and CDR2 as YENEEA. The CDR3 consists of 15 residues. V lost 6 bases, J lost 2 bases, and 6 bases stayed unmatched. The CDR3, as DNA: TGTGCCAGCAGTAGGGGGGACAGGGACACAGATACGCAGTATTTT. Translating it yields CASSRGDRDTDTQYF.

V gene TRBV30 combines with J gene TRBJ1-6; D is perhaps TRBD1 (6 bases). V lost 5 bases, J lost 7 bases, and 15 bases lay in between. CDR1 GTSNPN and CDR2 SVGIG come from the germline V gene (reference sequence). The CDR3 is made up of 14 amino acids. CDR3 amino acids: CAWYQTGTNSPLHF. As DNA, the CDR3 is TGTGCCTGGTACCAAACAGGGACAAATTCACCCCTCCACTTT.

V gene TRBV9 combines with J gene TRBJ1-1; 9 nucleotides align to TRBD1. CDR1 SGDLS and CDR2 YYNGEE come from the germline V gene. V gave up 0 bases and J gave up 6 bases; unmatched junction bases: 9. This CDR3 spans 16 amino acids. This CDR3 is CASSVEVGQGRPEAFF. CDR3 sequence (DNA): TGTGCCAGCAGCGTAGAGGTAGGACAGGGGAGACCTGAAGCTTTCTTT.

The chain carries TRBV6-5 and TRBJ2-5; 7 nucleotides match TRBD2. V lost 4 bases to trimming and J lost 7 bases; unmatched junction nucleotides: 9. CDR1 MNHEY and CDR2 SVGAGI come from the germline V gene. The CDR3 consists of 14 residues. The CDR3 DNA sequence: TGTGCCAGCAGTTCCTTAGCGGGCGGGGGGACCCAGTACTTC. It yields the protein CASSSLAGGGTQYF.

The chain recombines TRBV30 with TRBJ2-7; TRBD1 matches at 7 bases. Germline V gene sequence: CDR1 GTSNPN, CDR2 SVGIG (reference sequence). The CDR3 runs to 12 residues. Trimming at V came to 2 bases and at J to 5 bases, leaving 3 bases not matched to a gene. The CDR3 here is CAWSYTGDEQYF. In nucleotides, the CDR3 is TGTGCCTGGAGTTACACAGGGGACGAGCAGTACTTC.

V gene TRBV5-5 combines with J gene TRBJ2-7; TRBD2 matches at 9 bases. V lost 4 bases to trimming and J lost 2 bases; unmatched junction nucleotides: 10. The CDR3 runs 16 residues. The germline gives CDR1 SGHKS, CDR2 YYEKEE (reference sequence). The CDR3, as DNA: TGTGCCAGCAGCCAGGAGACTAGCGGACTGACCTACGAGCAGTACTTC. Its translation is CASSQETSGLTYEQYF.

As DNA, the CDR3 is TGTGCCAGCAGTGCGGTTGGGCAGGGTCTCCACGAGCAGTACTTC. Translated: CASSAVGQGLHEQYF. V gene TRBV2 combines with J gene TRBJ2-7; D possibly corresponds to TRBD1 (5 bases). Trimming cost V 4 bases and J 5 bases, with 18 bases left between them. The CDR3 extends over 15 amino acids. Germline CDR1 reads SNHLY; CDR2 reads FYNNEI.

The chain is built from TRBV2 and TRBJ2-7, with 8 bases lining up with TRBD1. Trimming at V came to 5 bases and at J to 2 bases, leaving 8 bases not matched to a gene. This CDR3 comprises 15 residues. Germline assignment: CDR1 SNHLY and CDR2 FYNNEI. CDR3: CASSLRDRRTYEQYF. The CDR3 bases are TGTGCCAGCAGTCTCCGGGACAGGCGTACCTACGAGCAGTACTTC.